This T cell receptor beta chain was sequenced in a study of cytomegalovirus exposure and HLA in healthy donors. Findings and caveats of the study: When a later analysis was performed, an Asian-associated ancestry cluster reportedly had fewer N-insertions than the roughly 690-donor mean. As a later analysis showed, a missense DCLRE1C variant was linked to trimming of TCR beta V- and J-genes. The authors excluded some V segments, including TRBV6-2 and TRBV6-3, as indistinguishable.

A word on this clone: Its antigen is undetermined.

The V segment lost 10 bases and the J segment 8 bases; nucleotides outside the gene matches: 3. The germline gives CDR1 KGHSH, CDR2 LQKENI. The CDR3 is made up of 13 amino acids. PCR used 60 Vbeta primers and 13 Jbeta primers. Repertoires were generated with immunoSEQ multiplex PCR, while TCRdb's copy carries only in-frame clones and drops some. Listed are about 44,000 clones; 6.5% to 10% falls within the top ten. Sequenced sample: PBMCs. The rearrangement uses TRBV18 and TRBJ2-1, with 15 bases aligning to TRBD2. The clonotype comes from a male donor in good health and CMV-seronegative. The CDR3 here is CANGLAGGDEQFF. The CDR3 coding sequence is TGTGCCAACGGACTAGCGGGAGGGGATGAGCAGTTCTTC.